This TCR beta chain comes out of a study of pediatric ulcerative colitis. Study at large: Six to eight patients showed pancolitis and two showed left-sided colitis.

The V gene end was trimmed by 1 base and the J gene end by 13 bases; junction bases not matched to a gene: 6. The CDR3 extends over 12 amino acids. From germline, CDR1 is LNHNV and CDR2 YYDKDF (reference sequence). One to two pinch biopsies were taken from the rectum during colonoscopy. Method: immunoSEQ multiplex PCR; TCRdb's copy keeps in-frame clones and lacks some. The sample has approximately 40,000 clones; about 81% are singletons. The clonotype originates from a boy aged 5-17 years with severe ulcerative colitis. The chain joins TRBV15 to TRBJ1-2; 7 nucleotides line up with TRBD1. The sample taken for sequencing was gut tissue. The CDR3 loop reads CATSRGAGGITF. In nucleotides, the CDR3 is TGTGCCACCAGCAGAGGGGCAGGGGGAATCACCTTC. Complete variable domain (other parts from reference TRBV15 and TRBJ1-2): DAMVIQNPRYQVTQFGKPVTLSCSQTLNHNVMYWYQQKSSQAPKLLFHYYDKDFNNEADTPDNFQSRRPNTSFCFLDIRSPGLGDTAMYLCATSRGAGGITFGSGTRLTVV.